This TCR beta chain emerged from a study of OX40 agonist ivuxolimab in advanced cancers. Study information: Patients received ivuxolimab, an agonistic anti-OX40 (CD134) antibody.

Here immunoSEQ multiplex PCR was the method, and the copy in TCRdb shows in-frame clones only, minus some. The sample includes some 79,000 clones, approximately 90% of them seen just once. Study-wide points: Partial responders at 0.1-3.0 mg/kg had among the lowest clonal expansion.

The CDR3 is made up of 14 amino acids. The V segment lost 2 bases and the J segment 7 bases; nucleotides outside the gene matches: 7. Germline CDR1 and CDR2: SGHDN and FVKESK. Note on this clone: No antigen is known for it.

The chain employs TRBV14 and TRBJ1-2; 7 positions match TRBD1. This TCR derives from an adult with an advanced solid tumor such as melanoma, head and neck, liver or kidney cancer. This sample comprised CD4+ or CD8+ T cells sorted from blood, obtained in a trial of the OX40 agonist ivuxolimab. The CDR3: CASSQSGRGVGYTF. The CDR3 nucleotides read TGTGCCAGCAGCCAATCAGGCAGGGGGGTTGGCTACACCTTC.